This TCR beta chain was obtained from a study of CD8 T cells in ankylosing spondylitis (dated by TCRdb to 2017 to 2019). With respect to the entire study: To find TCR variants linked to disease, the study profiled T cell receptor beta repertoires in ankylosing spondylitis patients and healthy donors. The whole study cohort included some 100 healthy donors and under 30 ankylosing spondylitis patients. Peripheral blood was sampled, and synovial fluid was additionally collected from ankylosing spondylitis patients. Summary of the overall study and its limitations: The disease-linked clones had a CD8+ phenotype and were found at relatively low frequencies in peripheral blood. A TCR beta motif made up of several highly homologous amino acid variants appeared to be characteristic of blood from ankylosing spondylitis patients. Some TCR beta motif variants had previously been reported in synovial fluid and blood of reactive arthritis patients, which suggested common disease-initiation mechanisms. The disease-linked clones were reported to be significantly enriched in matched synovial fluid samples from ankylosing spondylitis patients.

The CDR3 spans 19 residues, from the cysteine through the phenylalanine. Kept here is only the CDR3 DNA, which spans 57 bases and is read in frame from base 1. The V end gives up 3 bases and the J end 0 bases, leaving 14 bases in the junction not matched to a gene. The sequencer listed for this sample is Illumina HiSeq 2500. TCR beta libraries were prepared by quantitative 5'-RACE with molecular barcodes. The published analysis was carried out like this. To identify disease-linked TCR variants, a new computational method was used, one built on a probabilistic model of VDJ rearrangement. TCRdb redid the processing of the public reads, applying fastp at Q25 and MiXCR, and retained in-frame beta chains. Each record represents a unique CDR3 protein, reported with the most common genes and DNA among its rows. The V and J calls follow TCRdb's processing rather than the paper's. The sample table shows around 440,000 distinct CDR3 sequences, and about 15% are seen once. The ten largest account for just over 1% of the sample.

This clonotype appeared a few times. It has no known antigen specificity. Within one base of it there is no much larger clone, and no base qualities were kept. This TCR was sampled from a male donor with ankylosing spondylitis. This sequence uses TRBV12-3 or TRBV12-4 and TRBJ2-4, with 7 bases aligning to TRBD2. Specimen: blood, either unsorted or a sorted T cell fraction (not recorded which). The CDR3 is CASSFSAGTTLSAKNIQYF. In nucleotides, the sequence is TGTGCCAGCAGTTTTTCGGCAGGGACTACCCTTTCAGCCAAAAACATTCAGTACTTC.